The source of this TCR beta chain is a study of PD-1 blockade in classical Hodgkin lymphoma. The wider study: Intravenous infusions of nivolumab 3 mg/kg reached patients every 2 weeks.

Measured with immunoSEQ multiplex PCR; TCRdb has only the in-frame clones, and not every one. The repertoire holds around 25,000 clones, about four fifths seen once, with around 10% in the top ten. Relapse after autologous stem cell transplantation occurred in every patient, and brentuximab vedotin exposure varied. Broader study findings: At baseline, newly diagnosed patients reportedly showed less TCR diversity than healthy donors.

This CDR3 comprises 14 residues. CDR1 and CDR2 from the germline V gene are SGHTA and FQGNSA. Trimming removed 3 bases from V and 4 bases from J, with 12 bases in between. There are a few counts of this clone. Its antigen is undetermined. The sequence came from a human donor with classical Hodgkin lymphoma. The sequences come from peripheral blood mononuclear cells (PBMCs), collected before the second cycle of nivolumab. The chain is built from TRBV7-2 and TRBJ1-2, with D tentatively TRBD1 (6 bases). CDR3 region: CASSFLQGSYGYTF. CDR3 DNA: TGTGCCAGCAGCTTCCTACAGGGAAGCTATGGCTACACCTTC.